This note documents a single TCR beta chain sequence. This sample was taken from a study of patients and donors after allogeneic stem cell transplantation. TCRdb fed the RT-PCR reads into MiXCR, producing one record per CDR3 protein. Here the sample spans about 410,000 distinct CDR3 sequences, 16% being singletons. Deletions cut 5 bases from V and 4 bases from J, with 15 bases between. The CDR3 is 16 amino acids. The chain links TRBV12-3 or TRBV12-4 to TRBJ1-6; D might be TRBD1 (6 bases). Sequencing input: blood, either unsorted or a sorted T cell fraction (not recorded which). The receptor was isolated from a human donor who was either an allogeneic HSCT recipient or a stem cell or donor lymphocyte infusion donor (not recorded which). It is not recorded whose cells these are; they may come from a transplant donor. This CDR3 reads CASSPGGGLYNSPLHF. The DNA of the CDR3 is TGTGCCAGCAGTCCAGGAGGGGGTTTATATAATTCACCCCTCCACTTT.